This T cell receptor (beta chain) originates from a study of cytomegalovirus exposure and HLA in healthy donors. About the study: For the approximately 420 genotyped donors, roughly 81% fell within the Caucasian-associated ancestry cluster. Findings and limits, study-wide: The study flagged some 180 TCR beta chains as cytomegalovirus-associated. Later analysis revealed greater clonal expansion in HLA-associated TCR beta chains than in equally common others. Accurate predictions that matched the HLA-A and HLA-B alleles of most subjects were reportedly made from TCR beta sequences.

Germline loops: CDR1 SGHDT, CDR2 YYEEEE. V gave up 4 bases and J gave up 3 bases; unmatched junction bases: 8. The CDR3 length is 15 residues. The PCR used 60 Vbeta and 13 Jbeta primers. Here immunoSEQ multiplex PCR was the method, and the copy in TCRdb shows in-frame clones only, minus some. The table lists some 130,000 clones, approximately 80% of them singletons, with approximately 3.4% in the top ten. As regards this clone: Its antigen is undetermined.

The chain is built from TRBV5-6 and TRBJ2-7, with TRBD1 matching over 9 bases. The sample was PBMCs. This clonotype was sampled from a man aged 35-49 years in good health and CMV-seronegative. In DNA form, the CDR3 reads TGTGCCAGCAGCACCCTGACAGGGGGTATCTACGAGCAGTACTTC. Its protein product is CASSTLTGGIYEQYF. Supplemented by reference TRBV5-6 and TRBJ2-7, the full variable domain reads DAGVTQSPTHLIKTRGQQVTLRCSPKSGHDTVSWYQQALGQGPQFIFQYYEEEERQRGNFPDRFSGHQFPNYSSELNVNALLLGDSALYLCASSTLTGGIYEQYFGPGTRLTVT.